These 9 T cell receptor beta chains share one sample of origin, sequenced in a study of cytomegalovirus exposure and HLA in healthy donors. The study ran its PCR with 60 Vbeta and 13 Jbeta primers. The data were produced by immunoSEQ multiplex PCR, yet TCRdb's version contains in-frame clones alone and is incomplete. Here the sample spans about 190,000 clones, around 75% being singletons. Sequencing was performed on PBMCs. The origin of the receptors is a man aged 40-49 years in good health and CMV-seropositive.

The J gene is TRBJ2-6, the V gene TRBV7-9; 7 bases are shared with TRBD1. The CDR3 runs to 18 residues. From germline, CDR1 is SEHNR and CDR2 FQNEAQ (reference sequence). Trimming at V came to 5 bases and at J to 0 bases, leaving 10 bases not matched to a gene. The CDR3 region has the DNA TGTGCCAGCAGCCCTACGTCCCGGGACAGCTCTGGGGCCAACGTCCTGACTTTC. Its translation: CASSPTSRDSSGANVLTF.

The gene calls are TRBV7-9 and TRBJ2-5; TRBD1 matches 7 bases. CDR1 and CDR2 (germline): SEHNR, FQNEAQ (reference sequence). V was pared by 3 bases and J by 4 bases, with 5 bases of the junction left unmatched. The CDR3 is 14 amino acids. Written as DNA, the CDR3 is TGTGCCAGCAGCTTGCCCCGGGACAGAGAGACCCAGTACTTC. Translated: CASSLPRDRETQYF.

As DNA, the CDR3 is TGTGCCATCAGTGAGGGAACAGGGGGCGTCTATGGCTACACCTTC. Residues: CAISEGTGGVYGYTF. This chain links TRBV10-3 with TRBJ1-2, with TRBD1 identical over 9 bases. V lost 2 bases to trimming and J lost 4 bases; unmatched junction nucleotides: 5. The germline CDR1 and CDR2 sequences are ENHRY and SYGVKD. The CDR3 spans 15 residues.

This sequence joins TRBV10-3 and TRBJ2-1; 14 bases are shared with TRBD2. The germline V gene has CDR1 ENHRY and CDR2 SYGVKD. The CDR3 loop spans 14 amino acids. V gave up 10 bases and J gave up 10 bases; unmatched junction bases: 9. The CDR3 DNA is TGTGCCAGCCTCGGACTAGCGGGGGGTCAGGAGCAGTTCTTC. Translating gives CASLGLAGGQEQFF.

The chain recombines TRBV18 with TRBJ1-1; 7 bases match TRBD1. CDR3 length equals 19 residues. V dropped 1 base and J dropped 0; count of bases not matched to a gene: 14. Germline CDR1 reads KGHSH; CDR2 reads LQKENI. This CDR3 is CASSPLPQGGNGMNTEAFF. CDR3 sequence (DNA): TGTGCCAGCTCACCACTTCCTCAGGGGGGCAACGGTATGAACACTGAAGCTTTCTTT.

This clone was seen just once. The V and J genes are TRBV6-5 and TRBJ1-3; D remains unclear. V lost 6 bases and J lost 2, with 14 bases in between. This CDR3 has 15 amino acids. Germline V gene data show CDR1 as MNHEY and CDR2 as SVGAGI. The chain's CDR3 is CASSDASWAGNTIYF. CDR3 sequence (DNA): TGTGCCAGCAGCGATGCTAGTTGGGCTGGAAACACCATATATTTT.

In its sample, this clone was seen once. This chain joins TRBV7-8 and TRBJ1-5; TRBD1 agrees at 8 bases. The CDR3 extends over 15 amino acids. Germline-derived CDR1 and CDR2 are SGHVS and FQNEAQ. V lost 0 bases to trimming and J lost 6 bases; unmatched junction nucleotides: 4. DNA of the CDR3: TGTGCCAGCAGCTTAGCGTCAGGGGGCTCTCAGCCCCAGCATTTT. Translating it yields CASSLASGGSQPQHF.

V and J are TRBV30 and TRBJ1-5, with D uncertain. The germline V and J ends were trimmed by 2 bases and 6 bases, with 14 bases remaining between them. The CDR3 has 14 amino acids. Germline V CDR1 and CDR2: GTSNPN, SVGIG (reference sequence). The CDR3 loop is CAWSQIPAGQPQHF. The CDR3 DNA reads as TGTGCCTGGAGTCAAATCCCGGCGGGTCAGCCCCAGCATTTT.

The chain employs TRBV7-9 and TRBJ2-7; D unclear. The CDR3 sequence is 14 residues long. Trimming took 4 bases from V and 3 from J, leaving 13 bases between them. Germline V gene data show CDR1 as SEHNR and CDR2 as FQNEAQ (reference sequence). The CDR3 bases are TGTGCCAGCAGCTCCGCCCAGGTCCTCTACGAGCAGTACTTC. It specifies CASSSAQVLYEQYF.